These 32 T cell receptor beta chains were all obtained from the same sample, sequenced in a study of cytomegalovirus exposure and HLA in healthy donors. Vbeta (60) and Jbeta (13) primers were used in the PCR. Repertoires were generated with immunoSEQ multiplex PCR, while TCRdb's copy carries only in-frame clones and drops some. Seen here are approximately 120,000 clones, more than 75% observed once, and the top ten hold roughly 13%. Sequenced: PBMCs. These receptors all come from a woman in her fifties or sixties in good health and CMV-seropositive.

The J gene is TRBJ1-6, the V gene TRBV11-2; perhaps TRBD1 as D (5 bases). Germline CDR1 SGHAT, CDR2 FQNNGV. V lost 5 bases and J 7 bases, leaving 15 bases between the germline ends. The CDR3 spans 15 residues. DNA of the CDR3: TGTGCCAGCAGCCCAAATCGGGGGTTGAATTCACCCCTCCACTTT. Translated: CASSPNRGLNSPLHF.

V is TRBV10-3 and J is TRBJ2-1; TRBD2 agrees at 11 bases. Looked up from germline, CDR1 is ENHRY and CDR2 is SYGVKD. This CDR3 is 12 amino acids long. The V segment lost 10 bases and the J segment 9 bases; nucleotides outside the gene matches: 5. This CDR3 reads CATRLAGSEQFF. CDR3 coding DNA: TGTGCCACTAGACTAGCGGGGAGTGAGCAGTTCTTC.

Turning to this clone: Here the CDR3 omits its conserved ending phenylalanine or tryptophan, so a read error is the likely source. The J gene is TRBJ1-1, the V gene TRBV5-1; 7 bases are a match to TRBD1. Germline trimming cut 4 bases from V and 0 bases from J; bases unmatched to any gene: 9. In germline, CDR1 is SGHRS, CDR2 YFSETQ. The CDR3 contains 16 residues. CDR3: CASSQRTGALNTEAFL. In nucleotides, the CDR3 is TGCGCCAGCAGCCAACGGACAGGCGCCCTGAACACTGAAGCTTTCCTT.

The chain couples TRBV6-5 to TRBJ2-1; D perhaps matches TRBD2 (6 bases). There are 16 residues in the CDR3. Germline V gene sequence: CDR1 MNHEY, CDR2 SVGAGI. With 0 bases removed from V and 4 bases from J, the gap between germline ends came to 13 bases. CDR3 sequence (DNA): TGTGCCAGCAGTTACTCTGGGCTAGCGATATACAATGAGCAGTTCTTC. Translating it yields CASSYSGLAIYNEQFF.

The chain is built from TRBV15 and TRBJ1-1; 7 bases are shared with TRBD1. The germline gives CDR1 LNHNV, CDR2 YYDKDF (reference sequence). This CDR3 region has 15 residues. Losses at the gene ends were 1 base for V and 5 bases for J; bases not matched to a gene: 7. CDR3 protein: CATSRVKGAETEAFF. CDR3 bases: TGTGCCACCAGCAGAGTAAAGGGGGCGGAAACTGAAGCTTTCTTT.

The chain employs TRBV4-3 and TRBJ2-5, with a possible D match to TRBD2 (5 bases). The J call may be in error: the DNA end matches TRBJ2-7 better. CDR1 and CDR2 (germline): LGHNA, YSLEER. The CDR3 contains 14 residues. CDR3 region: CASSQDGNSNEQYF. The DNA for the CDR3 is TGCGCCAGCAGCCAAGACGGGAACAGCAACGAGCAGTACTTC.

The chain has TRBV30 and TRBJ1-2, with 8 positions matching TRBD1. J was trimmed by 8 bases and V by 3 bases; bases with no gene match: 8. Germline CDR1 reads GTSNPN; CDR2 reads SVGIG (reference sequence). There are 13 residues in the CDR3. CDR3 protein: CAWSEQGVIGYTF. The CDR3 DNA reads TGTGCCTGGAGCGAACAGGGGGTAATAGGCTACACCTTC. The full variable domain, completed using reference TRBV30 and TRBJ1-2, is SQTIHQWPATLVQPVGSPLSLECTVEGTSNPNLYWYRQAAGRGLQLLFYSVGIGQISSEVPQNLSASRPQDRQFILSSKKLLLSDSGFYLCAWSEQGVIGYTFGSGTRLTVV.

This chain links TRBV9 with TRBJ2-2, with 9 bases aligning to TRBD1. From germline, CDR1 is SGDLS and CDR2 YYNGEE. V lost 0 bases to trimming and J lost 5 bases; unmatched junction nucleotides: 5. The CDR3 loop spans 16 amino acids. Here the CDR3 DNA reads TGTGCCAGCAGCGTAGTGGGACAGGGCGGTACCGGGGAGCTGTTTTTT. This translates into CASSVVGQGGTGELFF.

The chain links TRBV5-8 to TRBJ2-1, with 15 bases identical to TRBD2. V lost 2 bases and J lost 8; bases outside the gene matches: 5. Germline V gene lookup returns CDR1 SGHTS and CDR2 YDEGEE. The CDR3 covers 16 residues. CDR3 protein: CASSLGLAGGRDEQFF. The CDR3 nucleotides read TGTGCCAGCAGCTTAGGACTAGCGGGGGGGAGAGATGAGCAGTTCTTC.

The CDR3 spells CASRTGTSGRVDTQYF. For the CDR3, the DNA is TGTGCCAGCAGAACCGGGACTAGCGGGAGGGTAGATACGCAGTATTTT. The V and J genes are TRBV28 and TRBJ2-3; the match to TRBD2 covers 16 bases. Trimming at V came to 6 bases and at J to 5 bases, leaving 5 bases not matched to a gene. From germline, CDR1 is MDHEN and CDR2 SYDVKM. The CDR3 covers 16 residues. Supplemented by reference TRBV28 and TRBJ2-3, the full variable domain reads DVKVTQSSRYLVKRTGEKVFLECVQDMDHENMFWYRQDPGLGLRLIYFSYDVKMKEKGDIPEGYSVSREKKERFSLILESASTNQTSMYLCASRTGTSGRVDTQYFGPGTRLTVL.

On this clone itself: One end of the junction varies from germline; a read error may be responsible. The chain links TRBV5-4 to TRBJ1-4, with D perhaps TRBD1 (5 bases). Per the germline V gene, CDR1 is SGHNT and CDR2 is YYREEE (reference sequence). CDR3 length: 14 amino acids. The CDR3 region is CASSFDRTNEKPFF. The DNA for the CDR3 is TGTGCCAGCAGTTTCGACAGAACTAATGAAAAACCGTTTTTT. Combining the CDR3 with reference TRBV5-4 and TRBJ1-4 gives the whole variable domain ETGVTQSPTHLIKTRGQQVTLRCSSQSGHNTVSWYQQALGQGPQFIFQYYREEENGRGNFPPRFSGLQFPNYSSELNVNALELDDSALYLCASSFDRTNEKPFFGSGTQLSVL.

This rearrangement joins TRBV5-4 to TRBJ1-2; no reliable D call. The germline V gene has CDR1 SGHNT and CDR2 YYREEE (reference sequence). This CDR3 contains 15 residues. V dropped 4 bases and J dropped 3 bases, with 16 bases sitting between them. The CDR3 reads CASSAPPGRDYGYTF. CDR3 DNA sequence: TGTGCCAGCAGCGCCCCCCCGGGTCGGGACTATGGCTACACCTTC.

The J gene is TRBJ1-1, the V gene TRBV5-1, with D uncertain. This CDR3 has 15 residues. The germline V gene encodes CDR1 SGHRS and CDR2 YFSETQ. V was clipped by 0 bases and J by 0 bases, with 9 bases between them. The CDR3 here is CASSLGPAMNTEAFF. The DNA of the CDR3 is TGCGCCAGCAGCTTGGGCCCCGCTATGAACACTGAAGCTTTCTTT.

V usage is TRBV5-1 and J usage is TRBJ1-4; tentatively, D is TRBD1 (6 bases). Germline CDR1 reads SGHRS; CDR2 reads YFSETQ. The V and J ends lost 5 bases and 5 bases respectively, with 10 bases between them. The CDR3 covers 13 residues. The CDR3 region has the DNA TGCGCCAGCAGTCCCGACAGGAATGAAAAACTGTTTTTT. Translated: CASSPDRNEKLFF.

This clone was counted between two and nine times. The chain uses TRBV2 and TRBJ1-5; no firm D call. In germline, CDR1 is SNHLY, CDR2 FYNNEI. The CDR3 is 13 residues long. The V and J ends lost 7 bases and 0 bases respectively, with 7 bases between them. DNA for the CDR3: TGTGCCAGCAAGGCGGATAGCAATCAGCCCCAGCATTTT. Amino acids: CASKADSNQPQHF.

This clone was counted a few times. This chain joins TRBV21-1 and TRBJ1-6; the table gives TRBD1 as D, unverified against the DNA. TRBV21-1 is a recognized pseudogene. The CDR3 loop spans 15 amino acids. The CDR3 spells CASSILTGTNSPLHF. DNA of the CDR3: TGTGCCAGCAGCATCCTAACAGGGACTAATTCACCCCTCCACTTT.

This clone was seen just once. This chain connects TRBV7-6 to TRBJ2-2; D is perhaps TRBD2 (5 bases). The CDR3 sequence is 17 residues long. V lost 1 base and J lost 4, with 16 bases in between. The germline V gene has CDR1 SGHVS and CDR2 FNYEAQ. The CDR3, as DNA: TGTGCCAGCAGCTTAGATACCAACTACGGGGTCACCGGGGAGCTGTTTTTT. It is translated as CASSLDTNYGVTGELFF.

V is TRBV2 and J is TRBJ1-6; 8 bases match TRBD1. Germline V gene lookup returns CDR1 SNHLY and CDR2 FYNNEI. This CDR3 comprises 15 residues. J was trimmed by 6 bases and V by 4 bases; bases with no gene match: 5. CDR3 amino acids: CASSVKGTGNSPLHF. The CDR3, as DNA: TGTGCCAGCAGTGTTAAGGGGACAGGTAATTCACCCCTCCACTTT.

The chain recombines TRBV7-9 with TRBJ1-4; TRBD1 might be the D (6 bases). The germline CDR1 and CDR2 sequences are SEHNR and FQNEAQ (reference sequence). Trimming shortened V by 6 bases and J by 8 bases, and 13 bases separated the two germline ends. The length of the CDR3 is 13 residues. The CDR3 spells CASRYRDKEKLFF. The DNA of the CDR3 is TGTGCCAGCAGATACAGGGACAAGGAAAAACTGTTTTTT.

The chain combines TRBV4-2 with TRBJ2-1, with D maybe TRBD1 (5 bases). CDR3 length equals 15 residues. Germline assignment: CDR1 LGHNA and CDR2 YNFKEQ. The V end lost 4 bases, the J end lost 8 bases, and 18 bases lay between the germline ends. CDR3 in amino acids: CASSRGVQGLHEQFF. Here the CDR3 DNA reads TGTGCCAGCAGCCGGGGTGTGCAGGGATTACATGAGCAGTTCTTC.

This clone was counted between two and nine times. This chain connects TRBV7-9 to TRBJ1-2; unclear D gene. V was shortened by 1 base and J by 8 bases, with 14 bases between the two germline ends. Germline CDR1 reads SEHNR; CDR2 reads FQNEAQ (reference sequence). The CDR3 sequence is 14 residues long. The CDR3 loop reads CASSLDRLGRGYTF. The CDR3 coding sequence is TGTGCCAGCAGCTTAGACAGATTAGGCCGCGGCTACACCTTC. Filled out from reference TRBV7-9 and TRBJ1-2, the complete variable domain reads DTGVSQNPRHKITKRGQNVTFRCDPISEHNRLYWYRQTLGQGPEFLTYFQNEAQLEKSRLLSDRFSAERPKGSFSTLEIQRTEQGDSAMYLCASSLDRLGRGYTFGSGTRLTVV.

This clone was detected only a few times. V gene TRBV18 combines with J gene TRBJ2-7; D not resolved. Germline V gene data show CDR1 as KGHSH and CDR2 as LQKENI. The length of the CDR3 is 13 residues. V was pared by 3 bases and J by 2 bases, with 8 bases between. This CDR3 reads CASSPYKTYEQYF. CDR3 in DNA: TGTGCCAGCTCACCCTATAAAACCTACGAGCAGTACTTC.

The rearrangement joins TRBV18 to TRBJ1-1; 10 bases fit TRBD1. The CDR3 has 13 residues. The germline V gene encodes CDR1 KGHSH and CDR2 LQKENI. V dropped 3 bases and J dropped 10; count of bases not matched to a gene: 5. The CDR3 DNA is TGTGCCAGCTCACCGACCGGGACAGGGGCAGCTTTCTTT. It specifies CASSPTGTGAAFF.

This chain connects TRBV2 to TRBJ2-1, with unresolved D. Trimming took 8 bases from V and 6 from J, leaving 5 bases between them. Germline loops: CDR1 SNHLY, CDR2 FYNNEI. The CDR3 is 10 amino acids. The CDR3 DNA sequence: TGTGCCAGCTTCCTCAATGAGCAGTTCTTC. As protein: CASFLNEQFF.

This clone was observed a few times. The chain couples TRBV7-2 to TRBJ1-1; tentatively, D is TRBD1 (5 bases). Per germline, CDR1 SGHTA and CDR2 FQGNSA. The CDR3 is 14 residues long. Deletions cut 5 bases from V and 0 bases from J, with 10 bases between. DNA of the CDR3: TGTGCCAGCAGCCCCCGACAGTTGAACACTGAAGCTTTCTTT. Translating it yields CASSPRQLNTEAFF.

This sequence joins TRBV5-8 and TRBJ1-2; D is undetermined. This CDR3 spans 17 amino acids. The germline gives CDR1 SGHTS, CDR2 YDEGEE. Trimming shortened V by 0 bases and J by 2 bases, and 17 bases separated the two germline ends. CDR3: CASSLVSGSLTNYGYTF. The CDR3 bases are TGTGCCAGCAGCTTGGTAAGCGGCAGTCTTACCAACTATGGCTACACCTTC.

This CDR3 reads CASSPGGVTEAFF. Here the CDR3 DNA reads TGTGCCAGCAGCCCGGGGGGGGTCACTGAAGCTTTCTTT. The chain couples TRBV9 to TRBJ1-1; D perhaps matches TRBD1 (5 bases). V was trimmed by 4 bases and J by 4 bases, leaving 11 bases between them. The CDR3 runs to 13 residues. Germline lookup yields CDR1 SGDLS and CDR2 YYNGEE.

The chain uses TRBV29-1 and TRBJ2-5; 7 bases align to TRBD1. TRBJ2-7 matches the DNA end more closely, so the J call is doubtful. Germline values: CDR1 SQVTM, CDR2 ANQGSEA. CDR3 length: 13 amino acids. In nucleotides, the CDR3 is TGCAGCGTCGAACGGACAGGTTCCTACGAGCAGTACTTC. Translated: CSVERTGSYEQYF.

The chain has TRBV7-2 and TRBJ2-5, with 9 bases matching TRBD2. Germline values: CDR1 SGHTA, CDR2 FQGNSA. Germline trimming cut 6 bases from V and 2 bases from J; bases unmatched to any gene: 4. The CDR3 sequence is 14 residues long. The CDR3 nucleotides are TGTGCCAGCAGACGCGGGGGGGCACAAGAGACCCAGTACTTC. Translating it yields CASRRGGAQETQYF.

J is TRBJ1-2 and V is TRBV6-5, with 7 bases identical to TRBD1. Germline trimming cut 6 bases from V and 4 bases from J; bases unmatched to any gene: 8. CDR1 and CDR2 from the germline V gene are MNHEY and SVGAGI. The CDR3 runs 14 residues. DNA for the CDR3: TGTGCCAGCAGCCGCGGAGGGGGCAGCTATGGCTACACCTTC. This translates into CASSRGGGSYGYTF.

V gene TRBV4-1 combines with J gene TRBJ2-7, with TRBD1 as a possible D gene (6 bases). The V gene's germline CDR1 is MGHRA and CDR2 YSYEKL. Deletions cut 0 bases from V and 2 bases from J, with 17 bases between. The CDR3 has 17 amino acids. CDR3 bases: TGCGCCAGCAGCCAAGATGCGTCGGGACATGGACCCTACGAGCAGTACTTC. Protein sequence: CASSQDASGHGPYEQYF.

The chain recombines TRBV18 with TRBJ2-5, with TRBD1 identical over 9 bases. CDR3 size: 16 residues. CDR1 is KGHSH, CDR2 LQKENI, per germline. V shed 5 bases, J shed 3 bases, and the junction held 10 bases outside the gene matches. The CDR3 DNA sequence: TGTGCCAGCTCAGCATGGGGGGACAGGGCCAAAGAGACCCAGTACTTC. Residues: CASSAWGDRAKETQYF.